Here is one TCR beta chain with its context. V lost 8 bases and J lost 1, with 9 bases in between. CDR1 and CDR2 from the germline V gene are MNHEY and SVGAGI. This CDR3 comprises 13 residues. This sample is part of a study of cytomegalovirus exposure and HLA in healthy donors. At the level of the study: The Caucasian-associated ancestry cluster contained 81% of the approximately 400 genotyped donors.

PCR amplification relied on 60 Vbeta primers (plus 13 Jbeta primers). Clones were sequenced by immunoSEQ multiplex PCR, and TCRdb holds only the in-frame ones, with some missing. The profile shows 200,000 or so clones, over 60% of them singletons. Sequenced sample: PBMCs. The receptor comes from a man in his forties in good health and CMV-seronegative. The rearrangement links TRBV6-5 to TRBJ1-3; D call uncertain. The CDR3 sequence: CASHQASGNTIYF. The CDR3 DNA reads as TGTGCCAGCCACCAGGCTTCTGGAAACACCATATATTTT.